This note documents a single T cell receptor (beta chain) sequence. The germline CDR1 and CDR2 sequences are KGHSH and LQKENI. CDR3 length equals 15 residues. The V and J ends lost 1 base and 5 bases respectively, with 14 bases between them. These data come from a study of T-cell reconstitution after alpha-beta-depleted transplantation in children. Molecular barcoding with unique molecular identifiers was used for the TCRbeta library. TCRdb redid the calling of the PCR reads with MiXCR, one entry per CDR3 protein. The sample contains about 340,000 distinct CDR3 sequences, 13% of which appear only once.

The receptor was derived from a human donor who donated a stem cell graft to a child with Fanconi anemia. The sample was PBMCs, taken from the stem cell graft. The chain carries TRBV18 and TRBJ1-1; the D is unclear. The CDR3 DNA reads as TGTGCCAGCTCACCACAGGCCGGAATGGGGACTGAAGCTTTCTTT. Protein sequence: CASSPQAGMGTEAFF.